This T cell receptor (beta chain) was profiled in a study of cytomegalovirus exposure and HLA in healthy donors. Regarding the study as a whole: Most TCR sequences were seen very rarely across donors, but some public TCRs occurred in many.

PCR involved 60 Vbeta and 13 Jbeta primers. Using immunoSEQ multiplex PCR, the repertoire was profiled, and TCRdb retains in-frame clones only, with some absent. The sample has 150,000 to 200,000 clones, approximately 81% seen once. Germline values: CDR1 MNHEY, CDR2 SVGAGI. The CDR3 totals 13 residues. The junction had 6 bases not matched to a gene; V was cut back by 9 bases and J by 2 bases. Comment on this clone: What it binds is not known.

The source of this sequence is a woman aged 45-60 years in good health and CMV-seronegative. The rearrangement links TRBV6-5 to TRBJ1-2, with TRBD1 matching 7 bases. Sequenced: PBMCs. CDR3 sequence (DNA): TGTGCCAGTAACAGGGGACAGAACTATGGCTACACCTTC. It specifies CASNRGQNYGYTF.